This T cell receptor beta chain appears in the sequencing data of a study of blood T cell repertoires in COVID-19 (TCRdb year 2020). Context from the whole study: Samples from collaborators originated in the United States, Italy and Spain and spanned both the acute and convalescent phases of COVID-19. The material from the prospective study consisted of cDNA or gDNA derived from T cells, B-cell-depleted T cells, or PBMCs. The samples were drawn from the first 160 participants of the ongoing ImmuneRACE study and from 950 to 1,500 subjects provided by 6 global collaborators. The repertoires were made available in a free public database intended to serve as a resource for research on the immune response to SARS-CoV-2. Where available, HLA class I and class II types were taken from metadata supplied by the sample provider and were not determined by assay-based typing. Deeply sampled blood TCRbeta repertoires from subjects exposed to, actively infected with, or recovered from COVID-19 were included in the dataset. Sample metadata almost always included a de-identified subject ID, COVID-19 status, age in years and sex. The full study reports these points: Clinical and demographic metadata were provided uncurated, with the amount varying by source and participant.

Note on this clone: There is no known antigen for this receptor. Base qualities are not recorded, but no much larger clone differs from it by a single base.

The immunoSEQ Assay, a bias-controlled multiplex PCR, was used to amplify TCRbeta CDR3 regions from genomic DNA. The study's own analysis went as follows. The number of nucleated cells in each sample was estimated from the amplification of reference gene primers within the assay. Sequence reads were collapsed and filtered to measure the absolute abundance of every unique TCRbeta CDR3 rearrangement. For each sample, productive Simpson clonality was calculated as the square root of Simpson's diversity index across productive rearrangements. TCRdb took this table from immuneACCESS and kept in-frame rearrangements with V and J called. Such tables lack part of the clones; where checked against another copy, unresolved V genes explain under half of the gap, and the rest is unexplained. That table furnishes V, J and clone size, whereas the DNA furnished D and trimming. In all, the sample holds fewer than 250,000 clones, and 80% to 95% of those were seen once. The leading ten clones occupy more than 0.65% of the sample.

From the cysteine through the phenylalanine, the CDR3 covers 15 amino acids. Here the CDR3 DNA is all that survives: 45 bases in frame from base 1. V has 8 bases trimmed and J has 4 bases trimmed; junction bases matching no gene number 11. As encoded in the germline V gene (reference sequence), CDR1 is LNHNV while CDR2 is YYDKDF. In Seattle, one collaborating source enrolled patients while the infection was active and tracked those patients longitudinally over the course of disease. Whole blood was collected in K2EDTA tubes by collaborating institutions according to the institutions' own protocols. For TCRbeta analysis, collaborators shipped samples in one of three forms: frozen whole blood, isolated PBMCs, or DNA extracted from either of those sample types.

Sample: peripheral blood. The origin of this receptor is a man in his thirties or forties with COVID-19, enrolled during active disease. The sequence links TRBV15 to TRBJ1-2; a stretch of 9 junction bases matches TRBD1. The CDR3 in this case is CATQPNRGQSYGYTF. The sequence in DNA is TGTGCCACCCAACCTAACAGGGGGCAGAGCTATGGCTACACCTTC.